These 3 T cell receptor beta chains share one sample of origin, sequenced in a study of T cell responses to AZD1222 COVID-19 vaccine. Assay used: immunoSEQ multiplex PCR; TCRdb lists only in-frame clones, some missing. The data hold 100,000 to 150,000 clones, with around 90% observed a single time. The source was peripheral blood, collected on day 0 of AZD1222 vaccination. Every receptor here comes from an adult in good health.

This clone was seen once. The chain combines TRBV11-3 with TRBJ1-6, with D possibly matching TRBD1 (5 bases). Trimming took 2 bases from V and 10 from J, leaving 12 bases between them. Germline V gene data show CDR1 as SGHNT and CDR2 as YENEEA. CDR3 size: 14 residues. CDR3: CASSLTREGSPLHF. CDR3 in DNA: TGTGCCAGCAGCTTAACCAGGGAAGGGTCACCCCTCCACTTT.

The gene calls are TRBV4-1 and TRBJ2-3; 16 positions agree with TRBD2. CDR1 is MGHRA and CDR2 is YSYEKL in the germline V gene. The CDR3 has 19 residues. With 4 bases clipped from V and 3 bases from J, the junction kept 10 bases outside the gene matches. The CDR3 bases are TGCGCCAGCAGCCTAACCACCGGGACTAGCGGGGGGGCAACAGATACGCAGTATTTT. Its protein product is CASSLTTGTSGGATDTQYF.

This clone was counted between two and nine times. In DNA, the CDR3 is TGTGCCAGCAGTCAACAGGTGCGAAATCAGCCCCAGCATTTT. As protein: CASSQQVRNQPQHF. The chain has TRBV6-6 and TRBJ1-5; weak D call: TRBD1 (5 bases). Germline assignment: CDR1 MNHNY and CDR2 SVGAGI (reference sequence). Trimming shortened V by 5 bases and J by 4 bases, and 12 bases separated the two germline ends. The CDR3 is 14 amino acids.